The clone carrying this TCR beta chain was counted only a few times. Germline V gene lookup returns CDR1 SGHTA and CDR2 FQGNSA. This CDR3 has 16 amino acids. V dropped 0 bases and J dropped 4 bases, with 13 bases sitting between them. The source of the sample is a study of blood T cell repertoires in COVID-19. Study details: Some COVID-19 samples were acute and others convalescent; all came from the United States, Italy and Spain. Sample material is recorded as cDNA or gDNA derived from T cells, B-cell-depleted T cells, or PBMCs.

Original data processing: The assay estimated nucleated cells by amplifying reference gene primers. Repertoires were generated with immunoSEQ multiplex PCR, while TCRdb's copy carries only in-frame clones and drops some. V and J calls and clone size are given by that table; D and trimming were obtained from the DNA. The data contain some 160,000 clones, roughly nine tenths of them singletons. The sequence derives from a man in his 60s with acute or convalescent COVID-19. Sequences were obtained from peripheral blood. The chain has TRBV7-2 and TRBJ2-1; maybe TRBD1 (6 bases). CDR3 sequence (DNA): TGTGCCAGCAGCTTAGCGCCGGCAGGGGTGTACAATGAGCAGTTCTTC. Translation gives CASSLAPAGVYNEQFF.